This T cell receptor beta chain stems from a study of control samples from healthy donors and cancer patients. TCRdb's copy holds only in-frame clones and misses some; the assay was immunoSEQ multiplex PCR. The table lists approximately 70,000 clones, over 75% of them singletons, with about 1.2% in the top ten. Sequenced sample: PBMCs. The origin of this receptor is a woman aged 50 to 60 with colorectal cancer.

DNA of the CDR3: TGTGCCAGCAGCTTGGGGTGGGAGACCCAGTACTTC. Translation: CASSLGWETQYF. The chain has TRBV5-8 and TRBJ2-5; D call uncertain. This CDR3 is built from 12 residues. The V gene lost 0 bases and the J gene lost 5 bases, with 5 bases spanning the gap. Looked up from germline, CDR1 is SGHTS and CDR2 is YDEGEE.